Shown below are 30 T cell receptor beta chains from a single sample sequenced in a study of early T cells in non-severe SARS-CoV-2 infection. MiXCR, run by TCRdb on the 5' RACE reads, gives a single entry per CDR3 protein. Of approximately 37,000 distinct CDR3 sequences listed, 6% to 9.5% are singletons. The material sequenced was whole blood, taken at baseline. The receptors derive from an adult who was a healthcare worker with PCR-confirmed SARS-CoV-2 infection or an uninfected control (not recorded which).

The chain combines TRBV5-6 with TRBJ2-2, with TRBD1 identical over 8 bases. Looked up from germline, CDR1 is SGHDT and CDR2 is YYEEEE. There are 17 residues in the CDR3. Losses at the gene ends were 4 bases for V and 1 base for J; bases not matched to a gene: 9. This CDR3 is CASSPSPDRGNTGELFF. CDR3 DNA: TGTGCCAGCAGCCCCTCGCCCGACAGGGGGAACACCGGGGAGCTGTTTTTT. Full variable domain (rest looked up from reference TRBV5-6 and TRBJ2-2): DAGVTQSPTHLIKTRGQQVTLRCSPKSGHDTVSWYQQALGQGPQFIFQYYEEEERQRGNFPDRFSGHQFPNYSSELNVNALLLGDSALYLCASSPSPDRGNTGELFFGEGSRLTVL.

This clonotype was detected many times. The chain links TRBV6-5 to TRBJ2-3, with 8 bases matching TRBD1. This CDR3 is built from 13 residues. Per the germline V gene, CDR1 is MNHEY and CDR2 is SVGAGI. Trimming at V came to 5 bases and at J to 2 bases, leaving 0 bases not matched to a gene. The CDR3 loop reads CASSQGATDTQYF. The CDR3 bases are TGTGCCAGCAGTCAGGGGGCCACAGATACGCAGTATTTT.

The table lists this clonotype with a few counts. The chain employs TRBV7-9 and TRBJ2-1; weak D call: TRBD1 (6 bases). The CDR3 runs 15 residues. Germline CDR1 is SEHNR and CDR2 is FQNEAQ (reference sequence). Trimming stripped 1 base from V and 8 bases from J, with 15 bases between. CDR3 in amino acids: CASSLVGDTKDEQFF. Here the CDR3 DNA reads TGTGCCAGCAGCTTAGTGGGGGACACGAAGGATGAGCAGTTCTTC.

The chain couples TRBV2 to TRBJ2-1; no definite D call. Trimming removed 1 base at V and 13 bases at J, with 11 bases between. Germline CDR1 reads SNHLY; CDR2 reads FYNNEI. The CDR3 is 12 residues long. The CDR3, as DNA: TGTGCCAGCAGTGAAGGTTTTCTCTCCCAGTTCTTC. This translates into CASSEGFLSQFF.

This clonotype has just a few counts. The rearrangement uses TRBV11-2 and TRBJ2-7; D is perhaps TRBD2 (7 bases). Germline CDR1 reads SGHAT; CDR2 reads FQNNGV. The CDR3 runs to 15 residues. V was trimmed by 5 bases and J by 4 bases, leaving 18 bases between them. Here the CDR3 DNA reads TGTGCCAGCAGCGCCCGGGGGGCCGCCCAGTACGAGCAGTACTTC. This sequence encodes CASSARGAAQYEQYF. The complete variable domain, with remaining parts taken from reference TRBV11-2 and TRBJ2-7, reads EAGVAQSPRYKIIEKRQSVAFWCNPISGHATLYWYQQILGQGPKLLIQFQNNGVVDDSQLPKDRFSAERLKGVDSTLKIQPAKLEDSAVYLCASSARGAAQYEQYFGPGTRLTVT.

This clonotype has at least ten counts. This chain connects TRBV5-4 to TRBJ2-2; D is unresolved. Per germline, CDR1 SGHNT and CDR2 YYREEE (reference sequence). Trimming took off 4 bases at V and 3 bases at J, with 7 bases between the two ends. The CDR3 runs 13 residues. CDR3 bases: TGTGCCAGCAGCCTCGCGGACACCGGGGAGCTGTTTTTT. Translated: CASSLADTGELFF.

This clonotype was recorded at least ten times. The CDR3 protein is CASSPGGADTQYF. CDR3 DNA: TGCGCCAGCAGCCCCGGTGGGGCAGATACGCAGTATTTT. The chain is built from TRBV5-1 and TRBJ2-3, with D uncertain. Germline CDR1 is SGHRS and CDR2 is YFSETQ. The CDR3 sequence is 13 residues long. The V end lost 4 bases, the J end lost 4 bases, and 10 bases lay between the germline ends.

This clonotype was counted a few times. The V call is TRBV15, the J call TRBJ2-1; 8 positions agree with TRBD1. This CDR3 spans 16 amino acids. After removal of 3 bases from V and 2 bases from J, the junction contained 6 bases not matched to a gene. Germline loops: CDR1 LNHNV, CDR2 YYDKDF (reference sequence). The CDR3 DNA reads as TGTGCCACCAGCAGGACAGGGGCCGAACCCTACAATGAGCAGTTCTTC. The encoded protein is CATSRTGAEPYNEQFF.

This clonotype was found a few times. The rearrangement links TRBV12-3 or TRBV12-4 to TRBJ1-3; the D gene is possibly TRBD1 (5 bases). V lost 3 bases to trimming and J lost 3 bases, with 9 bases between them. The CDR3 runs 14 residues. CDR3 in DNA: TGTGCCAGCAGTTTTACCGGGGGTGGAAACACCATATATTTT. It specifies CASSFTGGGNTIYF.

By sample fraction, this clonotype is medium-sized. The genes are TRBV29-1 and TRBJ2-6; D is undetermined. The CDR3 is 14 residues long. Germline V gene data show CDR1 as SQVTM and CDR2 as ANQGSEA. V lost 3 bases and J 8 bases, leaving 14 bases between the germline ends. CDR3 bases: TGCAGCGTTGAGCTTCCCATACACCCCAACGTCCTGACTTTC. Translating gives CSVELPIHPNVLTF. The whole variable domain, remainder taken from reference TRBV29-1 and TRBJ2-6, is SAVISQKPSRDICQRGTSLTIQCQVDSQVTMMFWYRQQPGQSLTLIATANQGSEATYESGFVIDKFPISRPNLTFSTLTVSNMSPEDSSIYLCSVELPIHPNVLTFGAGSRLTVL.

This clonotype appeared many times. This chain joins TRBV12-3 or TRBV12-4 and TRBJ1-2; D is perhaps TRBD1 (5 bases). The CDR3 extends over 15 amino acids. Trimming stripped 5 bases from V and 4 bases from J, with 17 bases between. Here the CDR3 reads CASSPAGGGTYGYTF. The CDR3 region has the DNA TGTGCCAGCAGTCCCGCCGGGGGGGGGACCTATGGCTACACCTTC.

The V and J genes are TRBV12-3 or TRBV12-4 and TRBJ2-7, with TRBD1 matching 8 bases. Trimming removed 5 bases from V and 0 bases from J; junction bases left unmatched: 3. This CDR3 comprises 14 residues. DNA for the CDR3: TGTGCCAGCAGTCAGACAGGGGACTCCTACGAGCAGTACTTC. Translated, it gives CASSQTGDSYEQYF.

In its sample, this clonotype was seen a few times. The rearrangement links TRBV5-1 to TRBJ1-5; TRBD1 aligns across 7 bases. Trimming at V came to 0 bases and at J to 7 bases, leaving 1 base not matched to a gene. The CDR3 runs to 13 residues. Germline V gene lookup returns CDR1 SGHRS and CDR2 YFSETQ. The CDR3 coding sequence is TGCGCCAGCAGCTTGGAGACAGGGCAGCCCCAGCATTTT. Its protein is CASSLETGQPQHF. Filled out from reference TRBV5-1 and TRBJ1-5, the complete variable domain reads KAGVTQTPRYLIKTRGQQVTLSCSPISGHRSVSWYQQTPGQGLQFLFEYFSETQRNKGNFPGRFSGRQFSNSRSEMNVSTLELGDSALYLCASSLETGQPQHFGDGTRLSIL.

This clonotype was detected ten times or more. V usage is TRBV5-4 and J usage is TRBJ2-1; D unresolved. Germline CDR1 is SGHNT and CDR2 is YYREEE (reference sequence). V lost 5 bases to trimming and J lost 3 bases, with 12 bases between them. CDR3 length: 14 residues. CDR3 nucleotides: TGTGCCAGCAGTTACGCGCAAGGCTACAATGAGCAGTTCTTC. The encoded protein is CASSYAQGYNEQFF.

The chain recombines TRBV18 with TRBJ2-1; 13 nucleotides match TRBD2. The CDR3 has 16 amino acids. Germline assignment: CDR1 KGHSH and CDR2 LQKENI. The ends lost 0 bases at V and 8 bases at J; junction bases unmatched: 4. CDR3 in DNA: TGTGCCAGCTCACCACCACTAGCGGGGGGGCCCGATGAGCAGTTCTTC. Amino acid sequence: CASSPPLAGGPDEQFF.

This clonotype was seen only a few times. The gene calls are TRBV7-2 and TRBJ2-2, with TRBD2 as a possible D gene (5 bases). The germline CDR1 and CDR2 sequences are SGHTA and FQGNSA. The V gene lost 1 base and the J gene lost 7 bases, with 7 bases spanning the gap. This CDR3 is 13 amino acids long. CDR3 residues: CASSLVEDGELFF. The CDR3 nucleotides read TGTGCCAGCAGCTTAGTGGAGGACGGGGAGCTGTTTTTT.

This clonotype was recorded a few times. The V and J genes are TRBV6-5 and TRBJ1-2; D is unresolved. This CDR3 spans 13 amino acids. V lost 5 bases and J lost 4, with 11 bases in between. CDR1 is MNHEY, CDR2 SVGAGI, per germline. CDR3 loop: CASSPDRSYGYTF. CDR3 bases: TGTGCCAGCAGTCCAGACCGGTCCTATGGCTACACCTTC.

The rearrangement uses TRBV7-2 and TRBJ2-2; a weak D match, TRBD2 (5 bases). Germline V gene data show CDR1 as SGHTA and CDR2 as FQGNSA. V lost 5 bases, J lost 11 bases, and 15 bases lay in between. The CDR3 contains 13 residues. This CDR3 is CASSGLGAYELFF. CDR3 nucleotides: TGTGCCAGCAGCGGACTCGGCGCATATGAGCTGTTTTTT.

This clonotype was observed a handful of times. This CDR3 is CSASLGGGIGYTF. CDR3 nucleotides: TGCAGTGCTTCCCTAGGGGGAGGGATCGGCTACACCTTC. This sequence joins TRBV20-1 and TRBJ1-2, with a possible D match to TRBD1 (6 bases). The ends were cut back, 5 bases at V and 8 bases at J, with 18 bases in the middle. This CDR3 spans 13 amino acids. From germline, CDR1 is DFQATT and CDR2 SNEGSKA (reference sequence).

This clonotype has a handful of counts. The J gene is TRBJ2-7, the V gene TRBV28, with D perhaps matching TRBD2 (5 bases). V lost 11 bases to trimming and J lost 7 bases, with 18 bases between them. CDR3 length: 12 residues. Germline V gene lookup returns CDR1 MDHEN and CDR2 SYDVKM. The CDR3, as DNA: TGTGCCGCTAGCAGAACGTCTGGGGAGCAGTACTTC. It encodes CAASRTSGEQYF.

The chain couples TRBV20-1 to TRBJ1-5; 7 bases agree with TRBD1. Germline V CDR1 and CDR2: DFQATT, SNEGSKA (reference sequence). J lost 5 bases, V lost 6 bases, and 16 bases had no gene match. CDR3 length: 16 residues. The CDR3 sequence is CSALPFRQGSYQPQHF. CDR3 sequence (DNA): TGCAGTGCCCTCCCTTTCAGACAGGGCTCTTATCAGCCCCAGCATTTT.

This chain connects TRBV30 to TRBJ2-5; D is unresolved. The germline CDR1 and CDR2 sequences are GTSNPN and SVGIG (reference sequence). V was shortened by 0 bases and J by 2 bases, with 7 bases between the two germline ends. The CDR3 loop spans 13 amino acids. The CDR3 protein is CAWSVLIQETQYF. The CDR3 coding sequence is TGTGCCTGGAGTGTACTGATACAAGAGACCCAGTACTTC.

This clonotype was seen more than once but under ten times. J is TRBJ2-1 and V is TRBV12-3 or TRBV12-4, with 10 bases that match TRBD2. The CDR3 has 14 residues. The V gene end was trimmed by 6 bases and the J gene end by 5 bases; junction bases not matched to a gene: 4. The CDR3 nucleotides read TGTGCCAGCAGAAGAGCGGGGGGGGACAATGAGCAGTTCTTC. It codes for CASRRAGGDNEQFF.

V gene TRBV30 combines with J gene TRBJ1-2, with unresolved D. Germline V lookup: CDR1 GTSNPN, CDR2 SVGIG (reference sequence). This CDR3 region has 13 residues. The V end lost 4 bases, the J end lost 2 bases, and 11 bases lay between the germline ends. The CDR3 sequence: CAWNVRGNYGYTF. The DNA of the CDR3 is TGTGCCTGGAATGTCAGAGGGAACTATGGCTACACCTTC.

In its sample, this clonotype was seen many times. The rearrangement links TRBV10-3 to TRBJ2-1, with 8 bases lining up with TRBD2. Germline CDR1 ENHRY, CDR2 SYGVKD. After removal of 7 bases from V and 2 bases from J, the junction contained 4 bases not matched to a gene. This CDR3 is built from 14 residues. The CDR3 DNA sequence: TGTGCCATCACGGGAGGGGGGGCCTACAATGAGCAGTTCTTC. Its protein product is CAITGGGAYNEQFF.

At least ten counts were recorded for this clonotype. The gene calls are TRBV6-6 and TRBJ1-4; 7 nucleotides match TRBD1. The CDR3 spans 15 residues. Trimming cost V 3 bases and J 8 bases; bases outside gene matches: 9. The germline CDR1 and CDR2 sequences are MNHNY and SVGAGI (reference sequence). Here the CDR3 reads CASSYWNRGGEKLFF. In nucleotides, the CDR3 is TGTGCCAGCAGTTATTGGAACAGGGGCGGGGAAAAACTGTTTTTT.

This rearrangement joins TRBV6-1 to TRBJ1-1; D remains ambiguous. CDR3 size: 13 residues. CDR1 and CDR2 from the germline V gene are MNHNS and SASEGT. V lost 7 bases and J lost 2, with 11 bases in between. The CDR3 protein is CASTRTENTEAFF. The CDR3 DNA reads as TGTGCCAGCACCCGGACTGAAAACACTGAAGCTTTCTTT.

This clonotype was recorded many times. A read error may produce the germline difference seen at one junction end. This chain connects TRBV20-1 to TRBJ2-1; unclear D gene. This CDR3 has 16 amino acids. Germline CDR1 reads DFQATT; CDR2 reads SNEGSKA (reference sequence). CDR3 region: CSAGERTGSSYNEQFF. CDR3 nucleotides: TGCAGTGCTGGAGAGAGGACGGGTAGCTCCTACAATGAGCAGTTCTTC.

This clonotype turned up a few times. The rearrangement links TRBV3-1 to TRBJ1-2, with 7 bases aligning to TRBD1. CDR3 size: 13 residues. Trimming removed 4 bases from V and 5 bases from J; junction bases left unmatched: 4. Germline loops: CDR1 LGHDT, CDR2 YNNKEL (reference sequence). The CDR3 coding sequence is TGTGCCAGCAGCCCCGGACAGGATTATGGCTACACCTTC. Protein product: CASSPGQDYGYTF.

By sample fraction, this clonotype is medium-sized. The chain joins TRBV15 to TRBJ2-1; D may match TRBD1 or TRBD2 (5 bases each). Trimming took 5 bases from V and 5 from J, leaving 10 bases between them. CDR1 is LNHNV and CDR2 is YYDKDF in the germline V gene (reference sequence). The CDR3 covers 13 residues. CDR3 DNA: TGTGCCACCAGCGAGGGACGGCACAATGAGCAGTTCTTC. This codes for CATSEGRHNEQFF.